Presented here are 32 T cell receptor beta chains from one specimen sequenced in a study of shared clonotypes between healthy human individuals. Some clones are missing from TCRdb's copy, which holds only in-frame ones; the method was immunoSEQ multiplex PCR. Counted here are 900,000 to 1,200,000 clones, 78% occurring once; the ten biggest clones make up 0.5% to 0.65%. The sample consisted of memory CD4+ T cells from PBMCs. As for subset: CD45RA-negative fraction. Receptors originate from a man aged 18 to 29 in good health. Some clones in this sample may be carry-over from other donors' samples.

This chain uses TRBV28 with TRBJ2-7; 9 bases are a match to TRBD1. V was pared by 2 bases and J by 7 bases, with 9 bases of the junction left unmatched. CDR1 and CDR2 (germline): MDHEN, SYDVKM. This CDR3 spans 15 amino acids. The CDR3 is CASSLTGTGQGEQYF. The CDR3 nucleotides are TGTGCCAGCAGTTTAACCGGGACAGGGCAGGGGGAGCAGTACTTC.

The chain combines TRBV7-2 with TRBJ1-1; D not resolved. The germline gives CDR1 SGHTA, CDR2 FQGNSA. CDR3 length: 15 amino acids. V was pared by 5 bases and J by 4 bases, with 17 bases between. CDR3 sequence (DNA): TGTGCCAGCAGCACCCGGGTCGCGGGCGGCACTGAAGCTTTCTTT. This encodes CASSTRVAGGTEAFF.

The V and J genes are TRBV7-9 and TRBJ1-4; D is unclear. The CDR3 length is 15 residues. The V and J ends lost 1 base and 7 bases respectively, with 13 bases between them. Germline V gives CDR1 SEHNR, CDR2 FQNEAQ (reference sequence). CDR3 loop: CASSLGETRSEKLFF. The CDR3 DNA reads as TGTGCCAGCAGCTTAGGAGAGACGCGGAGTGAAAAACTGTTTTTT.

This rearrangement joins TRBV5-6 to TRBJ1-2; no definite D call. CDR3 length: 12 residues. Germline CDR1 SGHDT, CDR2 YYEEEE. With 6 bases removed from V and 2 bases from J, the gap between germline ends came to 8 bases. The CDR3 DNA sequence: TGTGCCAGCAAGAGTCCCAACTATGGCTACACCTTC. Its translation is CASKSPNYGYTF.

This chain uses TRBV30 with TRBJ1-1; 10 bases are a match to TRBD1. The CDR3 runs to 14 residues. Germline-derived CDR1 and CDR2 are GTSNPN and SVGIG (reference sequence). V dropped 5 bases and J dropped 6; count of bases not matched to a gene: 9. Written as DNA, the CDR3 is TGTGCCTGGGGTGGGACAGGGGAGATCGCTGAAGCTTTCTTT. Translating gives CAWGGTGEIAEAFF.

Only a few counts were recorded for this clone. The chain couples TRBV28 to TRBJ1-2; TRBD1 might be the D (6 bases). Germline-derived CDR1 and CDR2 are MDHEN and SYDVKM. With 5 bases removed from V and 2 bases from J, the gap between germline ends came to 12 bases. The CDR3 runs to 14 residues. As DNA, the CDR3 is TGTGCCAGCAGTCTACAGGGCCGAAACTATGGCTACACCTTC. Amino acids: CASSLQGRNYGYTF.

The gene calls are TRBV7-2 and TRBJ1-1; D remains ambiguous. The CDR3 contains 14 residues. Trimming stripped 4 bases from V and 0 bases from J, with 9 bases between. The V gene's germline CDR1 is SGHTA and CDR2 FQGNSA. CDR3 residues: CASSYWPVNTEAFF. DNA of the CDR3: TGTGCCAGCAGCTATTGGCCTGTGAACACTGAAGCTTTCTTT. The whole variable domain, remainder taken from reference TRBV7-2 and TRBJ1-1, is GAGVSQSPSNKVTEKGKDVELRCDPISGHTALYWYRQSLGQGLEFLIYFQGNSAPDKSGLPSDRFSAERTGGSVSTLTIQRTQQEDSAVYLCASSYWPVNTEAFFGQGTRLTVV.

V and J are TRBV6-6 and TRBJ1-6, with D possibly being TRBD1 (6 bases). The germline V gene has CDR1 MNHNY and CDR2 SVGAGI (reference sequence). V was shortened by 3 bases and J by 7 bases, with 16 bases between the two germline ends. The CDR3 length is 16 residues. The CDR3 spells CASSYGDNTGNSPLHF. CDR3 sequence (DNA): TGTGCCAGCAGTTATGGGGACAACACCGGGAATTCACCCCTCCACTTT.

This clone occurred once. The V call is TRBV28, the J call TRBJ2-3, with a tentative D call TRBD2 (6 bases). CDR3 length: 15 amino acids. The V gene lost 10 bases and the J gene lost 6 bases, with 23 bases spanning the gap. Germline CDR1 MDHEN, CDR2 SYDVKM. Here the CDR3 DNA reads TGTGCCACCCAGGGCCGGCGGGACCACGTGGATACGCAGTATTTT. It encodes CATQGRRDHVDTQYF.

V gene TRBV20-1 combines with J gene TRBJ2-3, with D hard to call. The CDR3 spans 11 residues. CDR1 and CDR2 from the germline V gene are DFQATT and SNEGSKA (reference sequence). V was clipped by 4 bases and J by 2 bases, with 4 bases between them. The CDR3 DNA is TGCAGTGCTAACCCCACAGATACGCAGTATTTT. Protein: CSANPTDTQYF.

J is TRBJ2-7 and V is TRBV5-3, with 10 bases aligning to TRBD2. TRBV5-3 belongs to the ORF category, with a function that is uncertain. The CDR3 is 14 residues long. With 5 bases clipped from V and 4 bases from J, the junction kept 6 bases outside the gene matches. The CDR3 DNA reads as TGTGCCAGAAGGCCCTGTAGCGGGAGGTACGAGCAGTACTTC. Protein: CARRPCSGRYEQYF.

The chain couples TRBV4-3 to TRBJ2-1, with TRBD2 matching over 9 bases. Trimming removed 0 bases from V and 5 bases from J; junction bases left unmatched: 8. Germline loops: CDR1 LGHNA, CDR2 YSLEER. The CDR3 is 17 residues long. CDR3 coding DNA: TGCGCCAGCAGCCAAGATGATAGGGGACTAGCAGACAATGAGCAGTTCTTC. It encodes CASSQDDRGLADNEQFF.

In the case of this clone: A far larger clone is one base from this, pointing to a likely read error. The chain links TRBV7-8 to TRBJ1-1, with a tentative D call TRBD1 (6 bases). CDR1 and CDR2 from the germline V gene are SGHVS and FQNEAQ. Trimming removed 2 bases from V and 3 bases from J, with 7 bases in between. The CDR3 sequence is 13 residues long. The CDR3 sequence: CASSLTGHTEAFF. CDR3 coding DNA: TGTGCCAGCAGCTTAACAGGGCACACTGAAGCTTTCTTT. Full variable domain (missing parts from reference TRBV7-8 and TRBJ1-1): GAGVSQSPRYKVAKRGQDVALRCDPISGHVSLFWYQQALGQGPEFLTYFQNEAQLDKSGLPSDRFFAERPEGSVSTLKIQRTQQEDSAVYLCASSLTGHTEAFFGQGTRLTVV.

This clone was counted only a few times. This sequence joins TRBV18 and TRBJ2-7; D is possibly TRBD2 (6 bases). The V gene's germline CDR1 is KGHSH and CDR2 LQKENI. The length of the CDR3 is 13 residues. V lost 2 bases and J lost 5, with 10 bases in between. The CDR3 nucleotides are TGTGCCAGCTCACCAGGGGGGATCGACGAGCAGTACTTC. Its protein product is CASSPGGIDEQYF.

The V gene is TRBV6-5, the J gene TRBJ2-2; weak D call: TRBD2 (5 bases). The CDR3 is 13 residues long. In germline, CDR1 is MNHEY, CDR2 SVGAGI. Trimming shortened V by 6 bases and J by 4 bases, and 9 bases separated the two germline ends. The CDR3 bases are TGTGCCAGCAGGCGAGGGCCCACCGGGGAGCTGTTTTTT. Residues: CASRRGPTGELFF.

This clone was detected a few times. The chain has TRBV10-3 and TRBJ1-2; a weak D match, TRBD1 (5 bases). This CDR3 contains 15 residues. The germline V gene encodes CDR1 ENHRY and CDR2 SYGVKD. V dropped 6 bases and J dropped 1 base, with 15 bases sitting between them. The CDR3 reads CAIREGLQGNYGYTF. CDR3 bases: TGTGCCATCAGGGAGGGTCTCCAGGGTAACTATGGCTACACCTTC.

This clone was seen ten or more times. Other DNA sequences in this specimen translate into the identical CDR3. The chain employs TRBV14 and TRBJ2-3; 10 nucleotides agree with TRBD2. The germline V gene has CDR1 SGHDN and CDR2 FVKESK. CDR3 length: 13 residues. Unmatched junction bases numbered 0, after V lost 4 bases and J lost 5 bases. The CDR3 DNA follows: TGTGCCAGCAGCCGGACTAGCGGAGATACGCAGTATTTT. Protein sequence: CASSRTSGDTQYF.

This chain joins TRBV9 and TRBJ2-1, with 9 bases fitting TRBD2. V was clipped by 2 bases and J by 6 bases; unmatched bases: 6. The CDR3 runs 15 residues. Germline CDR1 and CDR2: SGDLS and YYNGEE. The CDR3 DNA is TGTGCCAGCAGCGTTTCTAGCGGGATTACCAATGAGCAGTTCTTC. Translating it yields CASSVSSGITNEQFF.

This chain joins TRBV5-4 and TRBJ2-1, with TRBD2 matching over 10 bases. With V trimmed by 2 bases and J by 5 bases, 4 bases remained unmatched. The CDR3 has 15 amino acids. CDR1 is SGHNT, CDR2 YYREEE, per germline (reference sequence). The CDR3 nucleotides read TGTGCCAGCAGCTTAGTGGGACTAGCGAACAATGAGCAGTTCTTC. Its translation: CASSLVGLANNEQFF.

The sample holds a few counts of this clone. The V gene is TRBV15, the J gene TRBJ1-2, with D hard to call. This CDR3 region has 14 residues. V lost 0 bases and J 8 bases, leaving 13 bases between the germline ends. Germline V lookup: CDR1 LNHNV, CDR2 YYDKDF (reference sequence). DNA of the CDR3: TGTGCCACCAGCAGAGAAGGCAGGCCGGACGGCTACACCTTC. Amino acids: CATSREGRPDGYTF.

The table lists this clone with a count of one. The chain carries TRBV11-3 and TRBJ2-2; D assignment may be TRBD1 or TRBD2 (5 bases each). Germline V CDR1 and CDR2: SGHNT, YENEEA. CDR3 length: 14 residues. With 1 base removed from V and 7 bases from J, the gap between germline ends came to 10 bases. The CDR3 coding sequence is TGTGCCAGCAGCTTAGGATCGGGGCACGGGGAGCTGTTTTTT. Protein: CASSLGSGHGELFF.

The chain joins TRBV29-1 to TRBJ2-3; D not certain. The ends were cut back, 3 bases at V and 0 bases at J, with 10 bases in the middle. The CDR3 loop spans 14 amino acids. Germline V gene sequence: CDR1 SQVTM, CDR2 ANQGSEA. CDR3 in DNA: TGCAGCGTTGATACCGTATCTAGCACAGATACGCAGTATTTT. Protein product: CSVDTVSSTDTQYF.

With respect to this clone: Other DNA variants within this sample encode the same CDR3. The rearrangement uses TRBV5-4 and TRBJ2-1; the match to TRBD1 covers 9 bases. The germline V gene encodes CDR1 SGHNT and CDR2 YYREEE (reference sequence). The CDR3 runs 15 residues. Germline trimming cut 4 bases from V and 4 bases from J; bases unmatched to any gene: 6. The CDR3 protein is CASSPGQGTYNEQFF. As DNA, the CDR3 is TGTGCCAGCAGCCCAGGACAGGGGACTTACAATGAGCAGTTCTTC.

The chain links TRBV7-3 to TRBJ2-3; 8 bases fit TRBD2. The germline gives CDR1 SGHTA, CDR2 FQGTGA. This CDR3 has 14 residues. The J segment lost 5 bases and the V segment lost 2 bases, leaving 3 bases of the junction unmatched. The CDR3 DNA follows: TGTGCCAGCAGCTTAGCGGGAGGCATAGATACGCAGTATTTT. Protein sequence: CASSLAGGIDTQYF.

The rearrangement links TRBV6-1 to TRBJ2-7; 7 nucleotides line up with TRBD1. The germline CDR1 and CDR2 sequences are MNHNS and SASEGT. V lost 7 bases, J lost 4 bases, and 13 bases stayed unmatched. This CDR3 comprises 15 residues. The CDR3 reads CASILGRGQLYEQYF. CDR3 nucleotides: TGTGCCAGCATTCTCGGCCGGGGACAGCTATACGAGCAGTACTTC.

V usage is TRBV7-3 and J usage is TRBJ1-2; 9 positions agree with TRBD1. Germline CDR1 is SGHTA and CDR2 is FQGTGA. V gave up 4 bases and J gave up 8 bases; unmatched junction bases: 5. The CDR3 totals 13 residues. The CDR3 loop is CASSSQGAGGYTF. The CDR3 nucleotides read TGTGCCAGCAGCTCACAGGGGGCTGGGGGCTACACCTTC. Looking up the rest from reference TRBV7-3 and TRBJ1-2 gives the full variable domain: GAGVSQTPSNKVTEKGKYVELRCDPISGHTALYWYRQSLGQGPEFLIYFQGTGAADDSGLPNDRFFAVRPEGSVSTLKIQRTERGDSAVYLCASSSQGAGGYTFGSGTRLTVV.

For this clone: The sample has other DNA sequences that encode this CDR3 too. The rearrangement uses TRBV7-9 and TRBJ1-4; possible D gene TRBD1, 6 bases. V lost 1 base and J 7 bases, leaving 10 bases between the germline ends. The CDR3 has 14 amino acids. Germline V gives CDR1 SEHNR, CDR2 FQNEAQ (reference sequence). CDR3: CASSLVGGGEKLFF. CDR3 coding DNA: TGTGCCAGCAGCTTAGTGGGGGGCGGTGAAAAACTGTTTTTT.

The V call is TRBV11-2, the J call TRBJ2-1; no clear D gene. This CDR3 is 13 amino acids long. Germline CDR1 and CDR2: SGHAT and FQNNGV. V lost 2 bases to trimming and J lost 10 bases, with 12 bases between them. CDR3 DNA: TGTGCCAGCAGCTTATCACCCTACGGGGAGCAGTTCTTC. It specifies CASSLSPYGEQFF. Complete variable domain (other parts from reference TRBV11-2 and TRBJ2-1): EAGVAQSPRYKIIEKRQSVAFWCNPISGHATLYWYQQILGQGPKLLIQFQNNGVVDDSQLPKDRFSAERLKGVDSTLKIQPAKLEDSAVYLCASSLSPYGEQFFGPGTRLTVL.

Here the CDR3 DNA reads TGTGCCACCTCGGACAGGCCCAGCTCTGGAAACACCATATATTTT. It translates to CATSDRPSSGNTIYF. This rearrangement joins TRBV19 to TRBJ1-3; 7 nucleotides line up with TRBD1. Germline CDR1 reads LNHDA; CDR2 reads SQIVND (reference sequence). The CDR3 totals 15 residues. The V segment lost 10 bases and the J segment 0 bases; nucleotides outside the gene matches: 9.

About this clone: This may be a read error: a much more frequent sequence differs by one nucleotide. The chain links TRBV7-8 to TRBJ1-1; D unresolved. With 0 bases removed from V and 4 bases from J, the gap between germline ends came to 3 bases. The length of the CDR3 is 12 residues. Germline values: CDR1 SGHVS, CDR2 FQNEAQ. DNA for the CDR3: TGTGCCAGCAGCTTAGCGTTCACTGAAGCTTTCTTT. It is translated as CASSLAFTEAFF.

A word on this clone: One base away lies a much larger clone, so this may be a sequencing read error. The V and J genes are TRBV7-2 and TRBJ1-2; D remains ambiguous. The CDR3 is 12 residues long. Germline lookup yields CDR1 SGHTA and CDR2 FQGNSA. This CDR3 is CARSLSSYGYTF. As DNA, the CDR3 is TGTGCCAGAAGCTTATCCAGCTATGGCTACACCTTC.

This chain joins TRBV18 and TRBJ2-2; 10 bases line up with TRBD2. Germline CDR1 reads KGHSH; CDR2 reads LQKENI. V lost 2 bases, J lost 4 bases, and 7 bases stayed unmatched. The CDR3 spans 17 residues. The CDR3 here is CASSPVAGGVSTGELFF. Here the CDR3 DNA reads TGTGCCAGCTCACCAGTAGCGGGAGGAGTTAGCACCGGGGAGCTGTTTTTT.